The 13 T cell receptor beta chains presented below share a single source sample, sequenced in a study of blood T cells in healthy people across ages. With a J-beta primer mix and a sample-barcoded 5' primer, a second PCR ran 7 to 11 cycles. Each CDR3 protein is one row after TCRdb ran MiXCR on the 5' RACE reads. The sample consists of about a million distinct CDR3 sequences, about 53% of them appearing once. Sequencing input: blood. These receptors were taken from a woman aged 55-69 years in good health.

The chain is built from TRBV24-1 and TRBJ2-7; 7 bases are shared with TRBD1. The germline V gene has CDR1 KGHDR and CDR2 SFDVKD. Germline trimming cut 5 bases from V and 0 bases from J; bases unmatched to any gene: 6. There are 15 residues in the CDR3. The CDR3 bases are TGTGCCACCAGTGCCCTGAGACAGGGCTCCTACGAGCAGTACTTC. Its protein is CATSALRQGSYEQYF.

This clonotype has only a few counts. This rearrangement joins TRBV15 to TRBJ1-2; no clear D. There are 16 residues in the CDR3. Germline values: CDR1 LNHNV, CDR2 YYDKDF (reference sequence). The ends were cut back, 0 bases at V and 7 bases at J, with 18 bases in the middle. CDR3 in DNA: TGTGCCACCAGCAGAGATTACGACGGATGGAATACTGGCTACACCTTC. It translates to CATSRDYDGWNTGYTF.

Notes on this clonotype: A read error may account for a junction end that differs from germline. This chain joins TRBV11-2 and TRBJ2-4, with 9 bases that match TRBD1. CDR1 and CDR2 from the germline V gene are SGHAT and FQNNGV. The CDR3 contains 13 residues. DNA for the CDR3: TGTGCCAGCAACTTAGGACAGGGGTACATTCAGTACTTC. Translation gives CASNLGQGYIQYF.

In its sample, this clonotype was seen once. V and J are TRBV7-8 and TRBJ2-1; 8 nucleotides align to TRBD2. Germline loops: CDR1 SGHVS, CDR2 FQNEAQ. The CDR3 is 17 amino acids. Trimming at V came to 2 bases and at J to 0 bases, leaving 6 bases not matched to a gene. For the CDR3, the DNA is TGTGCCAGCAGCTTAAGTATGAGCGGGAGCTCCTACAATGAGCAGTTCTTC. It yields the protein CASSLSMSGSSYNEQFF.

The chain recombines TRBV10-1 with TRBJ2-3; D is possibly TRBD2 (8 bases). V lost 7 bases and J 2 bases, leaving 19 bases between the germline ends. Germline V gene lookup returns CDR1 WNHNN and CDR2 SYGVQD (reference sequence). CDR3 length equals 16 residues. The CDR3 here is CASTPGGGPNTDTQYF. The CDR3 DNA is TGCGCCAGCACCCCGGGAGGGGGCCCTAACACAGATACGCAGTATTTT.

CDR3 DNA sequence: TGTGCCACCAGCGGAAACAGTCCCGATAGCAATCAGCCCCAGCATTTT. As protein: CATSGNSPDSNQPQHF. The gene calls are TRBV15 and TRBJ1-5; the D is unclear. Germline V lookup: CDR1 LNHNV, CDR2 YYDKDF (reference sequence). Trimming pared 5 bases from V and 0 bases from J, leaving 14 bases between. The CDR3 runs 16 residues.

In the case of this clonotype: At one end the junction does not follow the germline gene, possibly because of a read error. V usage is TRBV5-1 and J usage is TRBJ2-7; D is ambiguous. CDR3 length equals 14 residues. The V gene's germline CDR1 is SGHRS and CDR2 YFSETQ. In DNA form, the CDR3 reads TGCGCCAGCAGCTTTCGCGGCCCATCCTTCGAGCAGTACTTC. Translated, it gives CASSFRGPSFEQYF.

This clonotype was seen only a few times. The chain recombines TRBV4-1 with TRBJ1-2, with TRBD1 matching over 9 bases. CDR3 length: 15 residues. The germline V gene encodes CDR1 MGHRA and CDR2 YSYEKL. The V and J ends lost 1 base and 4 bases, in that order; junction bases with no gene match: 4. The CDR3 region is CASSQVTQGAYGYTF. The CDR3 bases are TGCGCCAGCAGCCAAGTCACACAGGGGGCCTATGGCTACACCTTC.

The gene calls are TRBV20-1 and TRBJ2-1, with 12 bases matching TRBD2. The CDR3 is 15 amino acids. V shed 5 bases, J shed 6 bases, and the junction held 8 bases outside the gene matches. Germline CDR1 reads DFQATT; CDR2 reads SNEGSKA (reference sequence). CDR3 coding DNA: TGCAGTGCTGGAACCGGGACTAGCGGGTTCAATGAGCAGTTCTTC. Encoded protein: CSAGTGTSGFNEQFF.

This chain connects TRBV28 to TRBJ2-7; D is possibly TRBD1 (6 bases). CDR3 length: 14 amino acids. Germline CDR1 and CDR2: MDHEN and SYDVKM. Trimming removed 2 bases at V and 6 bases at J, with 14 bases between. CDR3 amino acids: CASSLEQGYGEQYF. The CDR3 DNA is TGTGCCAGCAGTTTAGAGCAGGGGTACGGCGAGCAGTACTTC.

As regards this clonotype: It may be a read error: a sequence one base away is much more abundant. Here the CDR3 reads CASSQDSTSGGDEQFF. The CDR3 DNA is TGCGCCAGCAGCCAAGACTCGACTAGCGGGGGCGATGAGCAGTTCTTC. The chain carries TRBV4-1 and TRBJ2-1; 12 positions match TRBD2. The trim removed 0 bases at V and 8 bases at J, leaving 5 bases unmatched. The CDR3 sequence is 16 residues long. The germline CDR1 and CDR2 sequences are MGHRA and YSYEKL.

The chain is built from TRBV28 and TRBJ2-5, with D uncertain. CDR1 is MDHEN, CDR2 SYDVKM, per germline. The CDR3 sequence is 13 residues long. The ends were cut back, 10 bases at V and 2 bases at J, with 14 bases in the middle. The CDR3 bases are TGTGCCACCTCCTCAGGCGGACAAGAGACCCAGTACTTC. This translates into CATSSGGQETQYF.

The CDR3 DNA reads TGTGCCAGCAGACAACGACCCACTAGTAACATTCAGTACTTC. It specifies CASRQRPTSNIQYF. The chain is built from TRBV28 and TRBJ2-4; a possible D gene is TRBD2 (5 bases). This CDR3 has 14 amino acids. The V end lost 6 bases, the J end lost 7 bases, and 16 bases lay between the germline ends. The germline V gene has CDR1 MDHEN and CDR2 SYDVKM. Full variable domain (rest looked up from reference TRBV28 and TRBJ2-4): DVKVTQSSRYLVKRTGEKVFLECVQDMDHENMFWYRQDPGLGLRLIYFSYDVKMKEKGDIPEGYSVSREKKERFSLILESASTNQTSMYLCASRQRPTSNIQYFGAGTRLSVL.